These 32 T cell receptor beta chains came from one sample sequenced in a study of neurological immune-mediated disorders. TCRdb independently ran MiXCR on the 5' RACE reads; one entry per CDR3 protein. The data show around 66,000 distinct CDR3 sequences, roughly 5.6% seen once. Sequenced: PBMCs. These receptors all come from a woman between 25 and 40 years old with multiple sclerosis.

This clonotype occurred once. Just one base apart from a much larger clone, this may be a read error. V usage is TRBV15 and J usage is TRBJ2-3; a weak D match, TRBD1 (6 bases). CDR3 length equals 17 residues. CDR1 is LNHNV and CDR2 is YYDKDF in the germline V gene (reference sequence). The CDR3 region is CATSRKRQALGTDSQYF. CDR3 sequence (DNA): TGTGCCACCAGCAGAAAAAGACAGGCTCTGGGCACAGATTCGCAGTATTTT.

This clonotype occurred many times. This chain connects TRBV20-1 to TRBJ2-7; 8 nucleotides agree with TRBD2. With 5 bases clipped from V and 2 bases from J, the junction kept 8 bases outside the gene matches. CDR1 DFQATT and CDR2 SNEGSKA come from the germline V gene (reference sequence). The CDR3 is 14 amino acids. CDR3 coding DNA: TGCAGTGCTGGTACTAGCGGAATTCCCTACGAGCAGTACTTC. Its translation is CSAGTSGIPYEQYF.

As to this clonotype: A much larger clone sits a single nucleotide away, making a read error possible. The chain carries TRBV7-8 and TRBJ2-7; the D gene is possibly TRBD2 (5 bases). The V gene's germline CDR1 is SGHVS and CDR2 FQNEAQ. The CDR3 spans 11 residues. The CDR3 region is CANSGSYEQYF. In DNA, the CDR3 is TGTGCCAACAGCGGCAGCTACGAGCAGTACTTC.

This clonotype was seen at least ten times. The V call is TRBV5-5, the J call TRBJ1-1; the D is unclear. The ends were cut back, 1 base at V and 4 bases at J, with 5 bases in the middle. CDR3 length: 12 residues. Germline CDR1 and CDR2: SGHKS and YYEKEE (reference sequence). CDR3 in DNA: TGTGCCAGCAGCTTGATCGGCACTGAAGCTTTCTTT. Translation: CASSLIGTEAFF. The variable domain in full, completed from reference TRBV5-5 and TRBJ1-1, reads DAGVTQSPTHLIKTRGQQVTLRCSPISGHKSVSWYQQVLGQGPQFIFQYYEKEERGRGNFPDRFSARQFPNYSSELNVNALLLGDSALYLCASSLIGTEAFFGQGTRLTVV.

There are many counts of this clonotype. The chain joins TRBV12-3 or TRBV12-4 to TRBJ2-7, with D tentatively TRBD2 (5 bases). With 2 bases removed from V and 0 bases from J, the gap between germline ends came to 8 bases. CDR3 length: 14 amino acids. CDR3 residues: CASSLPGNSYEQYF. CDR3 nucleotides: TGTGCCAGCAGTTTACCGGGAAACTCCTACGAGCAGTACTTC.

This clonotype was observed many times. The chain combines TRBV5-1 with TRBJ1-6; the match to TRBD1 covers 8 bases. The V and J ends lost 0 bases and 14 bases, in that order; junction bases with no gene match: 13. This CDR3 comprises 16 residues. Germline CDR1 and CDR2: SGHRS and YFSETQ. CDR3 region: CASSLDGTGTSVTLHF. In DNA form, the CDR3 reads TGCGCCAGCAGCTTGGACGGGACAGGTACGTCAGTGACCCTCCACTTT.

The chain links TRBV6-5 to TRBJ2-5; 8 bases align to TRBD1. Trimming took 2 bases from V and 0 from J; bases not matched to a gene: 2. From germline, CDR1 is MNHEY and CDR2 SVGAGI. CDR3 length equals 15 residues. The DNA for the CDR3 is TGTGCCAGCAGTTACCGGGACAGGTACCAAGAGACCCAGTACTTC. Its protein is CASSYRDRYQETQYF.

This clonotype showed up many times. This chain connects TRBV5-6 to TRBJ2-7, with 9 bases identical to TRBD2. This CDR3 is built from 16 residues. Trimming cost V 0 bases and J 0 bases; bases outside gene matches: 4. Germline CDR1 and CDR2: SGHDT and YYEEEE. For the CDR3, the DNA is TGTGCCAGCAGCTTGGCCCTAGCGGGGTTCTCCTACGAGCAGTACTTC. This translates into CASSLALAGFSYEQYF.

This clonotype was seen repeatedly, ten times or more. This chain connects TRBV10-3 to TRBJ2-3; 7 nucleotides match TRBD1. V shed 6 bases, J shed 5 bases, and the junction held 5 bases outside the gene matches. Germline V gives CDR1 ENHRY, CDR2 SYGVKD. This CDR3 has 13 amino acids. CDR3 amino acids: CAISGTVKDTQYF. The CDR3 DNA reads TGTGCCATCAGCGGGACAGTGAAAGATACGCAGTATTTT.

This clonotype was detected ten times or more. The chain couples TRBV4-1 to TRBJ2-1; 11 bases map to TRBD2. Trimming took 2 bases from V and 3 from J; bases not matched to a gene: 6. This CDR3 contains 17 residues. The germline CDR1 and CDR2 sequences are MGHRA and YSYEKL. CDR3 nucleotides: TGCGCCAGCAGCCAAAGACTAGCGGGGAACGTCTACAATGAGCAGTTCTTC. Amino acid sequence: CASSQRLAGNVYNEQFF.

This clonotype showed up many times. V is TRBV6-6 and J is TRBJ2-7, with 10 bases lining up with TRBD1. The length of the CDR3 is 14 residues. The V gene end was trimmed by 10 bases and the J gene end by 1 base; junction bases not matched to a gene: 7. Germline lookup yields CDR1 MNHNY and CDR2 SVGAGI (reference sequence). The CDR3 is CATTGQGGSYEQYF. CDR3 DNA sequence: TGTGCCACCACCGGACAGGGGGGGTCCTACGAGCAGTACTTC.

The chain is built from TRBV5-1 and TRBJ2-3; 7 bases match TRBD2. Germline CDR1 SGHRS, CDR2 YFSETQ. The CDR3 extends over 14 amino acids. The J segment lost 5 bases and the V segment lost 6 bases, leaving 9 bases of the junction unmatched. This CDR3 reads CASKSRGDRDTQYF. Here the CDR3 DNA reads TGCGCCAGCAAAAGTCGGGGGGACCGAGATACGCAGTATTTT.

This clonotype was detected ten times or more. This chain joins TRBV5-8 and TRBJ2-7; 8 nucleotides agree with TRBD2. The CDR3 covers 14 residues. V was clipped by 7 bases and J by 4 bases; unmatched bases: 10. The germline V gene encodes CDR1 SGHTS and CDR2 YDEGEE. CDR3 amino acids: CASSRGGLGYEQYF. DNA of the CDR3: TGTGCCAGCTCTCGGGGGGGACTAGGGTACGAGCAGTACTTC.

Points on this clonotype: One junction end disagrees with the germline gene, perhaps due to a read error. This chain links TRBV7-8 with TRBJ2-6; 13 bases are shared with TRBD2. The germline V gene has CDR1 SGHVS and CDR2 FQNEAQ. The CDR3 is 18 residues long. Here the CDR3 reads CASSTGLAGSSGAKVLTF. In DNA, the CDR3 is TGTGCCAGCAGCACGGGACTAGCGGGGAGCTCTGGGGCCAAAGTCCTGACTTTC.

This clonotype has a count of ten or more. The genes are TRBV27 and TRBJ2-7; a possible D gene is TRBD2 (6 bases). The CDR3 has 12 residues. Germline V gene lookup returns CDR1 MNHEY and CDR2 SMNVEV (reference sequence). V was shortened by 7 bases and J by 7 bases, with 14 bases between the two germline ends. CDR3 region: CASKGPAGEQYF. The CDR3 DNA follows: TGTGCCAGCAAGGGGCCCGCGGGGGAGCAGTACTTC.

This clonotype has a handful of counts. One end of the junction varies from germline; a read error may be responsible. The J gene is TRBJ2-1, the V gene TRBV15; 10 bases are a match to TRBD2. The CDR3 has 14 residues. Per germline, CDR1 LNHNV and CDR2 YYDKDF (reference sequence). The CDR3 region is CATRSGGAGNEQFF. The CDR3 DNA is TGTGCCACCCGCAGCGGGGGGGCGGGGAATGAGCAGTTCTTC.

This clonotype came up a few times. The chain uses TRBV20-1 and TRBJ1-2; D ambiguous. V was pared by 0 bases and J by 4 bases, with 12 bases between. The CDR3 extends over 14 amino acids. Per the germline V gene, CDR1 is DFQATT and CDR2 is SNEGSKA (reference sequence). The CDR3: CSARDELRRYGYTF. In nucleotides, the CDR3 is TGCAGTGCTAGAGACGAACTGCGACGCTATGGCTACACCTTC.

This clonotype was counted many times. J is TRBJ1-1 and V is TRBV2; no reliable D call. The CDR3 sequence is 12 residues long. The V gene's germline CDR1 is SNHLY and CDR2 FYNNEI. V lost 8 bases and J lost 0, with 7 bases in between. The CDR3 DNA sequence: TGTGCCAGCCTCCGTATGAACACTGAAGCTTTCTTT. This codes for CASLRMNTEAFF. Drawing the rest from reference TRBV2 and TRBJ1-1, the complete variable domain is EPEVTQTPSHQVTQMGQEVILRCVPISNHLYFYWYRQILGQKVEFLVSFYNNEISEKSEIFDDQFSVERPDGSNFTLKIRSTKLEDSAMYFCASLRMNTEAFFGQGTRLTVV.

This clonotype came up many times. V gene TRBV6-5 combines with J gene TRBJ2-5, with TRBD2 as a possible D gene (6 bases). From germline, CDR1 is MNHEY and CDR2 SVGAGI. The CDR3 contains 15 residues. The V end lost 6 bases, the J end lost 5 bases, and 19 bases lay between the germline ends. CDR3: CASRKFEVAVETQYF. The CDR3 DNA follows: TGTGCCAGCAGAAAATTTGAAGTAGCGGTCGAGACCCAGTACTTC.

V is TRBV7-9 and J is TRBJ1-3; D ambiguous. V shed 2 bases and J shed 4 bases, with 6 bases lying between them. The CDR3 runs 13 residues. Germline CDR1 SEHNR, CDR2 FQNEAQ (reference sequence). CDR3: CASSLPGGNTIYF. The CDR3 nucleotides are TGTGCCAGCAGCTTACCGGGGGGAAACACCATATATTTT.

In its sample, this clonotype was seen many times. The chain employs TRBV27 and TRBJ2-3, with a possible D match to TRBD2 (5 bases). This CDR3 spans 14 amino acids. Per the germline V gene, CDR1 is MNHEY and CDR2 is SMNVEV (reference sequence). V lost 3 bases, J lost 8 bases, and 15 bases lay in between. CDR3 region: CASSFMGEPGTQYF. The CDR3 bases are TGTGCCAGCAGTTTTATGGGAGAGCCGGGTACGCAGTATTTT.

This clonotype appeared a few times. The rearrangement joins TRBV5-1 to TRBJ2-1; D unresolved. In germline, CDR1 is SGHRS, CDR2 YFSETQ. The CDR3 length is 13 residues. V lost 4 bases, J lost 4 bases, and 9 bases lay in between. The CDR3 loop is CASSVKGYNEQFF. The CDR3 nucleotides are TGCGCCAGCAGCGTGAAAGGGTACAATGAGCAGTTCTTC.

This clonotype was detected ten times or more. This chain connects TRBV7-8 to TRBJ2-7; the match to TRBD1 covers 7 bases. The V and J ends lost 4 bases and 3 bases, in that order; junction bases with no gene match: 12. Germline assignment: CDR1 SGHVS and CDR2 FQNEAQ. This CDR3 spans 16 amino acids. Here the CDR3 reads CASSSDSGGAGYEQYF. The CDR3 nucleotides read TGTGCCAGCAGCTCTGACTCAGGGGGTGCGGGCTACGAGCAGTACTTC.

This clonotype was seen many times. This sequence joins TRBV5-6 and TRBJ2-5; D is undetermined. V was pared by 0 bases and J by 2 bases, with 8 bases between. Germline V gene lookup returns CDR1 SGHDT and CDR2 YYEEEE. The CDR3 covers 14 residues. CDR3 in DNA: TGTGCCAGCAGCTTGGTACATACTCAAGAGACCCAGTACTTC. Translation: CASSLVHTQETQYF.

This clonotype showed up many times. This rearrangement joins TRBV5-1 to TRBJ2-3, with D possibly matching TRBD2 (5 bases). The CDR3 contains 15 residues. V was clipped by 0 bases and J by 2 bases, with 10 bases between them. The V gene's germline CDR1 is SGHRS and CDR2 YFSETQ. The CDR3 DNA reads TGCGCCAGCAGCTTGGGTGGGAGACCCACAGATACGCAGTATTTT. Translating it yields CASSLGGRPTDTQYF.

This clonotype was recorded many times. The chain combines TRBV10-2 with TRBJ1-6, with D perhaps TRBD1 (6 bases). The CDR3 spans 13 residues. Per germline, CDR1 WSHSY and CDR2 SAAADI. V was pared by 7 bases and J by 8 bases, with 12 bases between. The CDR3 reads CASIGQIHSPLHF. In DNA form, the CDR3 reads TGCGCCAGCATAGGACAGATCCATTCACCCCTCCACTTT.

This clonotype was detected many times. J is TRBJ2-7 and V is TRBV15; weak D call: TRBD1 (6 bases). V was trimmed by 3 bases and J by 9 bases, leaving 21 bases between them. Per germline, CDR1 LNHNV and CDR2 YYDKDF (reference sequence). The CDR3 spans 15 residues. The CDR3 nucleotides read TGTGCCACCAGCAGCGCATCCGGGACACCACTTGCGCAGTACTTC. It codes for CATSSASGTPLAQYF.

This clonotype has at least ten counts. The chain has TRBV27 and TRBJ1-1, with TRBD1 identical over 10 bases. The trim removed 4 bases at V and 10 bases at J, leaving 9 bases unmatched. This CDR3 has 14 amino acids. Germline V gene sequence: CDR1 MNHEY, CDR2 SMNVEV (reference sequence). In nucleotides, the CDR3 is TGTGCCAGCAGTTCGTGGACAGGGGGGGTGGGAGCTTTCTTT. This translates into CASSSWTGGVGAFF.

This clonotype was counted at least ten times. J is TRBJ2-1 and V is TRBV20-1; D tentatively fits TRBD1 or TRBD2 (5 bases each). The CDR3 is made up of 16 amino acids. Germline V gives CDR1 DFQATT, CDR2 SNEGSKA (reference sequence). Deletions cut 5 bases from V and 0 bases from J, with 17 bases between. The DNA for the CDR3 is TGCAGTGCTCCACCCGTCGGGGCGCGCTCCTACAATGAGCAGTTCTTC. Encoded protein: CSAPPVGARSYNEQFF.

This clonotype was picked up a small number of times. V gene TRBV2 combines with J gene TRBJ1-5, with a possible D match to TRBD1 (5 bases). The CDR3 has 12 amino acids. CDR1 and CDR2 from the germline V gene are SNHLY and FYNNEI. V lost 8 bases, J lost 3 bases, and 8 bases lay in between. The CDR3 region has the DNA TGTGCCAGCCGCAGGGACAATCAGCCCCAGCATTTT. Its protein product is CASRRDNQPQHF.

This clonotype was observed at least ten times. The V and J genes are TRBV20-1 and TRBJ2-7; D is undetermined. The CDR3 is 13 amino acids. Looked up from germline, CDR1 is DFQATT and CDR2 is SNEGSKA (reference sequence). Trimming removed 1 base from V and 7 bases from J, with 14 bases in between. The CDR3: CSARVSGRVEQYF. The CDR3 nucleotides read TGCAGTGCTAGAGTTAGTGGTAGGGTTGAGCAGTACTTC.

On this clonotype itself: A much larger clone lies one base from this, so it may be a read error. The chain has TRBV6-6 and TRBJ1-3; D is unresolved. Germline V gene sequence: CDR1 MNHNY, CDR2 SVGAGI (reference sequence). The CDR3 spans 15 residues. V was clipped by 6 bases and J by 2 bases, with 14 bases between them. The CDR3 here is CASSKPREAGNTIYF. The CDR3 nucleotides are TGTGCCAGCAGCAAGCCGAGGGAAGCTGGAAACACCATATATTTT.